This TCR beta chain appears in the sequencing data of a study of cytomegalovirus exposure and HLA in healthy donors. The V gene end was trimmed by 4 bases and the J gene end by 2 bases; junction bases not matched to a gene: 5. Germline assignment: CDR1 KGHSH and CDR2 LQKENI. The CDR3 sequence is 15 residues long. On this clone itself: Its antigen is currently unknown.

Points from the study as a whole: According to a later analysis, most TCR beta chains associated with CMV appeared HLA-restricted. Later, an analysis found that common viral pathogens appeared to be linked with several of the most significant clusters.

The PCR made use of 60 Vbeta and 13 Jbeta primers. Assay: immunoSEQ multiplex PCR; the TCRdb copy retains only in-frame clones and omits some. The table shows some 160,000 clones, with roughly 80% occurring only once. The gene calls are TRBV18 and TRBJ2-7, with 10 bases that match TRBD1. The specimen sequenced was PBMCs. This TCR came from a man younger than 30 in good health and CMV-seronegative. The CDR3 sequence: CASSLGQGETYEQYF. CDR3 coding DNA: TGTGCCAGCTCACTAGGACAGGGGGAAACCTACGAGCAGTACTTC. The full variable domain, in which reference TRBV18 and TRBJ2-7 provide the parts outside the CDR3, is NAGVMQNPRHLVRRRGQEARLRCSPMKGHSHVYWYRQLPEEGLKFMVYLQKENIIDESGMPKERFSAEFPKEGPSILRIQQVVRGDSAAYFCASSLGQGETYEQYFGPGTRLTVT.